The 15 T cell receptor beta chains listed next were all sequenced from one sample in a study of T cell repertoires in cytomegalovirus infection. Antigens of these TCRs are unknown. A single record per CDR3 protein comes from TCRdb applying MiXCR to the reads. The table lists tens of thousands of distinct CDR3 sequences, 15% to 20% of them singletons. The material sequenced was CD8+ T cells from cultured PBMCs, taken from culture after CMV antigen stimulation. The receptors here all came from a human donor in good health (CMV status not recorded). Some clones in this sample may be carry-over from other donors' samples.

This clonotype has a handful of counts. CDR3 DNA: TGTGCCAGCAGTTTGGACGGAATATCGAACTATGGCTACACCTTC. Protein: CASSLDGISNYGYTF. J is TRBJ1-2 and V is TRBV12-3 or TRBV12-4; D not certain. This CDR3 has 15 amino acids. Trimming cost V 3 bases and J 2 bases, with 13 bases left between them.

This clonotype was seen only a few times. The chain combines TRBV19 with TRBJ2-1; D is possibly TRBD1 (6 bases). V lost 4 bases and J lost 0, with 16 bases in between. Looked up from germline, CDR1 is LNHDA and CDR2 is SQIVND (reference sequence). CDR3 length equals 17 residues. CDR3 amino acids: CASSTHRVFSSYNEQFF. The CDR3 DNA sequence: TGTGCCAGTAGTACCCACAGGGTTTTTAGCTCCTACAATGAGCAGTTCTTC. Filled out from reference TRBV19 and TRBJ2-1, the complete variable domain reads DGGITQSPKYLFRKEGQNVTLSCEQNLNHDAMYWYRQDPGQGLRLIYYSQIVNDFQKGDIAEGYSVSREKKESFPLTVTSAQKNPTAFYLCASSTHRVFSSYNEQFFGPGTRLTVL.

The rearrangement links TRBV7-2 to TRBJ2-7; a weak D match, TRBD1 (6 bases). CDR3 length: 14 residues. Germline-derived CDR1 and CDR2 are SGHTA and FQGNSA. Trimming left V 3 bases short and J 2 bases short, with 11 bases between. The CDR3 nucleotides read TGTGCCAGCAGCTTCAGGGGTTTGGCCTACGAGCAGTACTTC. This gives the protein CASSFRGLAYEQYF.

This clonotype was observed many times. The gene calls are TRBV7-2 and TRBJ2-7, with D possibly being TRBD1 or TRBD2 (5 bases each). Between the trimmed V and J ends, which lost 2 bases and 3 bases, there was a span of 11 bases. CDR1 and CDR2 from the germline V gene are SGHTA and FQGNSA. This CDR3 contains 14 residues. The CDR3 bases are TGTGCCAGCAGCTTATGGGACGGGGACTACGAGCAGTACTTC. This codes for CASSLWDGDYEQYF.

This chain uses TRBV7-6 with TRBJ2-5, with 7 bases identical to TRBD1. Germline V gives CDR1 SGHVS, CDR2 FNYEAQ. With V trimmed by 1 base and J by 1 base, 3 bases remained unmatched. There are 15 residues in the CDR3. CDR3 coding DNA: TGTGCCAGCAGCTTAGAGACAGGGCCCCAAGAGACCCAGTACTTC. It specifies CASSLETGPQETQYF.

This clonotype was counted a few times. The chain links TRBV7-9 to TRBJ2-2; D might be TRBD1 (6 bases). The germline V gene has CDR1 SEHNR and CDR2 FQNEAQ (reference sequence). With 7 bases removed from V and 3 bases from J, the gap between germline ends came to 9 bases. The CDR3 length is 13 residues. CDR3 amino acids: CASNYRDTGELFF. CDR3 bases: TGTGCCAGCAACTACAGGGACACCGGGGAGCTGTTTTTT.

This clonotype was seen more than once but under ten times. The V and J genes are TRBV28 and TRBJ2-1; TRBD1 might be the D (6 bases). V lost 3 bases and J 4 bases, leaving 13 bases between the germline ends. Germline V gene data show CDR1 as MDHEN and CDR2 as SYDVKM. CDR3 length: 15 amino acids. In DNA, the CDR3 is TGTGCCAGCAGTTTCTTGGCAGGGGAATACAATGAGCAGTTCTTC. Translation: CASSFLAGEYNEQFF.

Ten or more counts support this clonotype. This chain connects TRBV9 to TRBJ2-3; 13 bases fit TRBD2. Germline CDR1 reads SGDLS; CDR2 reads YYNGEE. With 0 bases clipped from V and 4 bases from J, the junction kept 2 bases outside the gene matches. The CDR3 is 16 residues long. CDR3: CASSVGTSGGADTQYF. In DNA, the CDR3 is TGTGCCAGCAGCGTAGGAACTAGCGGGGGGGCAGATACGCAGTATTTT.

The V call is TRBV7-8, the J call TRBJ1-4; D remains ambiguous. Germline V lookup: CDR1 SGHVS, CDR2 FQNEAQ. The CDR3 loop spans 16 amino acids. Trimming cost V 0 bases and J 0 bases, with 8 bases left between them. The CDR3: CASSLALTATNEKLFF. CDR3 DNA: TGTGCCAGCAGCTTAGCGCTGACGGCAACTAATGAAAAACTGTTTTTT. Using reference TRBV7-8 and TRBJ1-4 for the parts outside the CDR3, the full variable domain is GAGVSQSPRYKVAKRGQDVALRCDPISGHVSLFWYQQALGQGPEFLTYFQNEAQLDKSGLPSDRFFAERPEGSVSTLKIQRTQQEDSAVYLCASSLALTATNEKLFFGSGTQLSVL.

The sample holds a few counts of this clonotype. V and J are TRBV7-2 and TRBJ1-5; 12 bases agree with TRBD1. The CDR3 spans 15 residues. The V and J ends lost 5 bases and 2 bases, in that order; junction bases with no gene match: 1. Germline V gene data show CDR1 as SGHTA and CDR2 as FQGNSA. DNA of the CDR3: TGTGCCAGCAGCGGGACAGGGGGCGGCAATCAGCCCCAGCATTTT. It encodes CASSGTGGGNQPQHF.

The genes are TRBV6-7 and TRBJ1-5; a weak D match, TRBD1 (6 bases). TRBV6-7 is filed as an ORF, its function uncertain. Trimming cost V 2 bases and J 7 bases, with 12 bases left between them. This CDR3 spans 14 amino acids. CDR3 sequence reads: CASSYGGGGQPQHF. CDR3 nucleotides: TGTGCCAGCAGTTACGGAGGGGGAGGGCAGCCCCAGCATTTT.

V is TRBV7-9 and J is TRBJ2-2; D might be TRBD2 (6 bases). V was pared by 6 bases and J by 2 bases, with 13 bases between. The CDR3 sequence is 15 residues long. Germline lookup yields CDR1 SEHNR and CDR2 FQNEAQ (reference sequence). Written as DNA, the CDR3 is TGTGCCAGCAGTCCGGGACTCTCAAACACCGGGGAGCTGTTTTTT. It encodes CASSPGLSNTGELFF.

The J gene is TRBJ1-2, the V gene TRBV7-6, with TRBD1 matching 9 bases. Per the germline V gene, CDR1 is SGHVS and CDR2 is FNYEAQ. After removal of 3 bases from V and 12 bases from J, the junction contained 11 bases not matched to a gene. The length of the CDR3 is 14 residues. CDR3 sequence (DNA): TGTGCCAGCAGCTTCCGGACAGGGGACTCTCCAGACACCTTC. It translates to CASSFRTGDSPDTF.

J is TRBJ1-1 and V is TRBV11-3; 10 nucleotides align to TRBD1. The germline V gene encodes CDR1 SGHNT and CDR2 YENEEA. V was pared by 4 bases and J by 3 bases, with 5 bases of the junction left unmatched. The CDR3 is 15 residues long. The CDR3 DNA follows: TGTGCCAGCAGCTGGGGGACAGGGGTGGACACTGAAGCTTTCTTT. It specifies CASSWGTGVDTEAFF. The full variable domain, with the rest looked up from reference TRBV11-3 and TRBJ1-1, is EAGVVQSPRYKIIEKKQPVAFWCNPISGHNTLYWYLQNLGQGPELLIRYENEEAVDDSQLPKDRFSAERLKGVDSTLKIQPAELGDSAVYLCASSWGTGVDTEAFFGQGTRLTVV.

The sample holds a few counts of this clonotype. The J gene is TRBJ2-3, the V gene TRBV4-3; 13 nucleotides agree with TRBD2. Trimming removed 0 bases from V and 4 bases from J; junction bases left unmatched: 7. Germline CDR1 and CDR2: LGHNA and YSLEER. The CDR3 extends over 18 amino acids. The chain's CDR3 is CASSQDVGTSGVPDTQYF. In DNA form, the CDR3 reads TGCGCCAGCAGCCAAGATGTCGGGACTAGCGGGGTACCAGATACGCAGTATTTT.